This T cell receptor (beta chain) was identified in a study of human T cells and chemical hapten exposure. Study at large: There were per-sample TCR yield variations, arising mainly from small pooled library volume differences.

Time point described: pre-sensitization, week 0. Stated treatment: therapeutic diphenylcyclopropenone sensitization with weekly scalp DPC. The study enrolled 18 to 70-year-old alopecia patients suitable for DPC. The table lists this clonotype with many counts. The V end was cut by 0 bases, the J end by 2 bases, with 4 bases between. CDR1 and CDR2 (germline): LNHNV, YYDKDF (reference sequence). This CDR3 has 13 residues. TCRdb processed the RACE reads anew with MiXCR; each CDR3 protein has one entry. Of about 51,000 distinct CDR3 sequences detected, 9.4% appear once; the ten largest clones hold 14% to 15%.

The material was whole blood, obtained in connection with sensitization to the hapten diphenylcyclopropenone (DPC). The chain carries TRBV15 and TRBJ1-1; D unclear. The receptor was isolated from a woman between 40 and 50 years old with alopecia areata. Some clones in this sample may be carry-over from other donors' samples. CDR3 sequence: CATSRDRNTEAFF. The CDR3 DNA follows: TGTGCCACCAGCAGAGACCGAAACACTGAAGCTTTCTTT. Together with reference TRBV15 and TRBJ1-1, the CDR3 gives the full variable domain: DAMVIQNPRYQVTQFGKPVTLSCSQTLNHNVMYWYQQKSSQAPKLLFHYYDKDFNNEADTPDNFQSRRPNTSFCFLDIRSPGLGDTAMYLCATSRDRNTEAFFGQGTRLTVV.